Following are 9 T cell receptor beta chains from one sample sequenced in a study of shared clonotypes between healthy human individuals. Profiled with immunoSEQ multiplex PCR; TCRdb holds only in-frame clones, not every one. Of fewer than 2.5 million clones detected, 93% appear once; the ten largest clones hold approximately 0.37%. The sample taken for sequencing was naive CD4+ T cells from PBMCs. The subset is: CD45RA+ positively selected. The origin of the receptors is a man between 18 and 35 years old in good health. Some clones in this sample may be carry-over from other donors' samples.

The chain recombines TRBV28 with TRBJ2-5; a possible D gene is TRBD1 (5 bases). Germline V CDR1 and CDR2: MDHEN, SYDVKM. V shed 6 bases and J shed 5 bases, with 13 bases lying between them. The CDR3 runs to 13 residues. The CDR3, as DNA: TGTGCCAGCAGCCCTGACAGTGGGGAGACCCAGTACTTC. It yields the protein CASSPDSGETQYF.

This chain joins TRBV28 and TRBJ2-2; D is undetermined. Germline CDR1 MDHEN, CDR2 SYDVKM. The CDR3 consists of 12 residues. Trimming took off 6 bases at V and 5 bases at J, with 7 bases between the two ends. The CDR3 sequence: CASRVQTGELFF. The CDR3 DNA reads as TGTGCCAGCAGAGTCCAAACCGGGGAGCTGTTTTTT.

V usage is TRBV19 and J usage is TRBJ1-4, with a tentative D call TRBD1 (6 bases). Germline CDR1 LNHDA, CDR2 SQIVND (reference sequence). The V end was cut by 7 bases, the J end by 8 bases, with 20 bases between. CDR3 length: 15 amino acids. The CDR3 sequence is CASIPNSGVYEKLFF. Here the CDR3 DNA reads TGTGCCAGTATCCCCAACTCAGGGGTTTACGAAAAACTGTTTTTT.

The chain recombines TRBV6-5 with TRBJ2-7; 8 positions agree with TRBD1. This CDR3 has 14 residues. CDR1 MNHEY and CDR2 SVGAGI come from the germline V gene. Unmatched junction bases numbered 6, after V lost 6 bases and J lost 2 bases. The DNA for the CDR3 is TGTGCCAGCAGCCGGGGACAGGTTGCCTACGAGCAGTACTTC. Translation gives CASSRGQVAYEQYF.

V is TRBV28 and J is TRBJ2-1, with 7 bases that match TRBD2. The CDR3 has 23 amino acids. In germline, CDR1 is MDHEN, CDR2 SYDVKM. The V and J ends lost 0 bases and 1 base, in that order; junction bases with no gene match: 24. The CDR3 protein is CASSLWPLGERERDGRSYNEQFF. CDR3 coding DNA: TGTGCCAGCAGTTTATGGCCCCTCGGGGAGCGGGAAAGAGATGGGCGATCCTACAATGAGCAGTTCTTC. Using reference TRBV28 and TRBJ2-1 for the parts outside the CDR3, the full variable domain is DVKVTQSSRYLVKRTGEKVFLECVQDMDHENMFWYRQDPGLGLRLIYFSYDVKMKEKGDIPEGYSVSREKKERFSLILESASTNQTSMYLCASSLWPLGERERDGRSYNEQFFGPGTRLTVL.

V and J are TRBV5-1 and TRBJ2-1; TRBD1 agrees at 9 bases. Per the germline V gene, CDR1 is SGHRS and CDR2 is YFSETQ. The CDR3 spans 16 residues. V lost 1 base, J lost 4 bases, and 6 bases stayed unmatched. The CDR3 sequence is CASSLWRGQGYNEQFF. In DNA, the CDR3 is TGCGCCAGCAGCTTGTGGAGGGGACAGGGTTACAATGAGCAGTTCTTC.

The chain joins TRBV9 to TRBJ1-5, with unresolved D. The CDR3 sequence is 15 residues long. Germline CDR1 SGDLS, CDR2 YYNGEE. V shed 4 bases and J shed 9 bases, with 20 bases lying between them. The CDR3 bases are TGTGCCAGCAGCCGGGGTCCGGCCGCCCTAAGGCCCCAGCATTTT. It translates to CASSRGPAALRPQHF.

The chain recombines TRBV9 with TRBJ2-2, with 13 bases identical to TRBD2. The J segment lost 5 bases and the V segment lost 2 bases, leaving 9 bases of the junction unmatched. This CDR3 is built from 18 residues. From germline, CDR1 is SGDLS and CDR2 YYNGEE. This chain's CDR3 is CASSVDELAGGRTGELFF. The CDR3 region has the DNA TGTGCCAGCAGCGTGGACGAACTAGCGGGAGGGAGAACCGGGGAGCTGTTTTTT.

The chain is built from TRBV6-5 and TRBJ2-2, with 8 bases fitting TRBD2. The V and J ends lost 11 bases and 16 bases, in that order; junction bases with no gene match: 15. From germline, CDR1 is MNHEY and CDR2 SVGAGI. This CDR3 is built from 12 residues. In DNA form, the CDR3 reads TGTGCCTACTGCGGGGGGACTAGTATGCCGTTTTTT. Translating it yields CAYCGGTSMPFF.